Sequencing of this TCR beta chain was carried out in a study of beta chain features in type 1 diabetes (dated by TCRdb to the late 2010s). The study in broad terms: No differences in mean age, gender distribution, total cell number or subset yield were found between patients and healthy donors. Whereas all 30 or so donors provided naive and central memory subsets, regulatory and stem cell-like memory subsets were isolated from just 8 patients and roughly eight healthy donors. A total of about 110,000,000 sorted cells were examined across all samples, and a strong correlation was observed between cell number per subset and RNA yield. The study compared the TCRB repertoires of sorted circulating CD4+ T cell subsets in recently diagnosed type 1 diabetes patients with those in matched healthy donors. What the study reported, not specific to this receptor: Naive, central memory and regulatory TCRB repertoires appeared to be more alike among patients than among healthy donors. Type 1 diabetes patients showed a moderate but significant shortening of TCRB CDR3 length in all four CD4+ subsets. Shorter templates might be favored by PCR, yet because patient and control samples were amplified and corrected together, any such skew would affect both groups equally. Because the HLA sub-analyses included only small numbers of individuals, any influence of HLA type on TCRB rearrangement was left unresolved. At VDJ recombination sites, type 1 diabetes patients had fewer insertions and more deleted nucleotides, which implies abnormalities in thymic rearrangement. Sequencing cDNA rather than genomic DNA could over-represent highly expressing activated cells, although activation and CD3 levels did not differ between groups.

A remark on this clone: The specificity of this receptor is unknown. No base-level quality is on record; no much larger clone is a single base apart.

From each donor, a single peripheral blood sample of about 120 mL on average was drawn into heparinised tubes. Naive, central memory, regulatory and stem cell-like memory CD4+ T cells were sorted on a BD FACSAria II using a panel including CD45RO, CCR7, CD25, CD127, CD95 and CD27. Every sorted population had a purity above 98%. PBMCs were isolated right away by Lymphoprep density gradient centrifugation and were stained directly, without culture. Samples were stained and sorted in pairs, with one healthy donor and one patient per experiment, so that batch effects were minimized. The entire amount of isolated RNA was reverse transcribed using the High Capacity cDNA Reverse Transcription Kit, so the sequenced TCRB transcripts were expressed ones. Deep immunoSEQ sequencing was performed on naive, central memory and regulatory T cell samples, with an average of about 3.57 million total reads per sample. Sorted cells were lysed in RLT buffer and RNA was extracted with DNase-treated RNeasy Micro or Mini kits, depending on cell number. Each cell subset was processed separately to prevent cross-contamination, with patient and healthy donor samples processed together. TCRB sequences were amplified from cDNA with the immunoSEQ multiplex PCR, producing 87-bp fragments spanning the CDR3 region. Sequencing of the amplicons was done on the Illumina HiSeq platform. Turning to the authors' computational methods: Synthetic template baselines were used to correct PCR bias computationally, reads within Hamming distance 2 were collapsed together, and singletons that could not be merged were discarded. Reads were aligned against IMGT to assign V, D and J genes, CDR3 length and insertions or deletions at six rearrangement sites. Within each subset, clonotype counts were normalized to the number of sorted cells before true diversity and Gini coefficients were calculated with the tcR R package. The overlap coefficient, calculated on TCRB nucleotide sequences, was used to quantify repertoire sharing. Out-of-frame TCRB sequences from naive cells were analyzed to stand in for the pre-selection repertoire. TCRdb holds this immuneACCESS table with in-frame rearrangements only. Some clones are missing; in checked studies, unresolved V genes explain under half, and the rest has no known cause. V and J calls plus clone size are reproduced from that table; the DNA served to infer D and trimming. The sample yields 240,000 or so clones; 55% to 70% were counted once. The top ten clonotypes cover 0.053% of the sample.

The clonotype comes from a man younger than 40 in good health. Input material: naive CD4+ T cells from blood. What this sample's cell subset or site label stands for: true naive CD4+ T cells.

The CDR3 protein sequence reads: CASSPGTGSWETQYF. The bases read TGTGCCAGCAGCCCAGGGACAGGGTCGTGGGAGACCCAGTACTTC. The chain is encoded by TRBV7-7 joined to TRBJ2-5, and TRBD1 matches 9 of the central bases. Sequences SSHAT (CDR1) and FNYEAQ (CDR2) are obtained from the germline V gene (reference sequence). The V end gives up 5 bases and the J end 5 bases, leaving 9 bases in the junction not matched to a gene. From the cysteine up to the phenylalanine, the CDR3 has a length of 15 residues. Just the 45-base CDR3 DNA is kept, in frame starting at base 1.